The source of this TCR beta chain is a study of shared T cell receptors in the human thymus. The data were produced by immunoSEQ multiplex PCR, yet TCRdb's version contains in-frame clones alone and is incomplete. Counted here are roughly 700,000 clones, over 75% occurring once; the ten biggest clones make up roughly 0.0097%. Looked up from germline, CDR1 is SGHAT and CDR2 is FQNNGV. After removal of 1 base from V and 4 bases from J, the junction contained 16 bases not matched to a gene. The length of the CDR3 is 18 residues. This clone was detected only once. Another study also made use of these data, one on human thymus T cells. That study reports: Donor material was obtained from healthy Finnish infants undergoing corrective surgery for congenital heart defects. The thymus was resected at corrective cardiac surgery. Thymic and blood repertoires appeared to display a bias in their usage of V and J genes. Unrelated individuals reportedly shared highly overlapping thymic TCR repertoires.

Sequencing input: thymocytes. This chain connects TRBV11-2 to TRBJ2-7, with 7 bases lining up with TRBD2. This TCR derives from a boy in the first two years of life with a congenital heart defect. Here the CDR3 DNA reads TGTGCCAGCAGCTTAGTGGGGAGTTATCGGGGGGAGGCTTACGAGCAGTACTTC. Translating gives CASSLVGSYRGEAYEQYF.